Following are 17 T cell receptor beta chains from one sample sequenced in a study of beta chain features in type 1 diabetes. The sequenced template was cDNA made from the entire isolated RNA. TCRdb keeps only in-frame clones here, not all; method: immunoSEQ multiplex PCR. The table lists fewer than 550,000 clones, about an eighth of them singletons. Material for sequencing was naive CD4+ T cells from blood. The receptor source for this set is a young woman in good health.

In this sample, this clone turned up a few times. The chain couples TRBV28 to TRBJ2-7, with D possibly matching TRBD2 (5 bases). Trimming left V 10 bases short and J 3 bases short, with 13 bases between. CDR3 length: 12 amino acids. From germline, CDR1 is MDHEN and CDR2 SYDVKM. CDR3 sequence: CATTAVGYEQYV. The CDR3 DNA follows: TGTGCCACCACAGCGGTCGGCTACGAGCAGTACGTC.

The table lists this clone with a few counts. V is TRBV10-3 and J is TRBJ2-5, with D possibly TRBD2 on 6 matching bases. V lost 6 bases and J lost 4, with 12 bases in between. The CDR3 extends over 13 amino acids. CDR1 and CDR2 from the germline V gene are ENHRY and SYGVKD. The CDR3 here is CAIRAGPGETQYF. The CDR3, as DNA: TGTGCCATCAGGGCGGGGCCCGGAGAGACCCAGTACTTC.

The gene calls are TRBV28 and TRBJ2-2; tentatively, D is TRBD2 (6 bases). Germline lookup yields CDR1 MDHEN and CDR2 SYDVKM. Deletions cut 7 bases from V and 2 bases from J, with 8 bases between. The CDR3 loop spans 13 amino acids. The CDR3 DNA reads TGTGCCAGCACTAGCGTTAACACCGGGGAGCTGTTTTTT. Encoded protein: CASTSVNTGELFF.

This clone has only a few counts. This rearrangement joins TRBV2 to TRBJ1-1, with D possibly TRBD1 on 6 matching bases. The CDR3 consists of 13 residues. Trimming removed 6 bases at V and 4 bases at J, with 12 bases between. The V gene's germline CDR1 is SNHLY and CDR2 FYNNEI. CDR3 sequence (DNA): TGTGCCAGCAGGTCAGGGGTTCCCACTGAAGCTTTCTTT. Translation: CASRSGVPTEAFF.

In this sample, this clone turned up a few times. This chain links TRBV7-2 with TRBJ1-5, with D perhaps matching TRBD1 (6 bases). The CDR3 is 14 amino acids. The germline gives CDR1 SGHTA, CDR2 FQGNSA. Trimming took off 4 bases at V and 2 bases at J, with 9 bases between the two ends. CDR3 nucleotide sequence: TGTGCCAGCAGCTCCCGACAGGGCAATCAGCCCCAGCATTTT. Encoded protein: CASSSRQGNQPQHF.

The rearrangement links TRBV2 to TRBJ2-5; 7 nucleotides align to TRBD1. This CDR3 spans 16 amino acids. V gave up 6 bases and J gave up 3 bases; unmatched junction bases: 13. Germline CDR1 reads SNHLY; CDR2 reads FYNNEI. The CDR3 DNA is TGTGCCAGCAGGGACAGGTCAGGCCCTCCTAAAGAGACCCAGTACTTC. Translated: CASRDRSGPPKETQYF.

This chain connects TRBV6-6 to TRBJ2-5, with 9 bases lining up with TRBD2. The length of the CDR3 is 16 residues. Germline V gives CDR1 MNHNY, CDR2 SVGAGI (reference sequence). V shed 5 bases, J shed 1 base, and the junction held 8 bases outside the gene matches. CDR3 sequence (DNA): TGTGCCAGCAGTCGAGGTCTAGCGGGGTTCCAAGAGACCCAGTACTTC. It specifies CASSRGLAGFQETQYF.

This clone was observed a handful of times. The CDR3 nucleotides are TGTGCCAGCAGCAAGGCGGGAGTGCTCTACAATGAGCAGTTCTTC. Protein sequence: CASSKAGVLYNEQFF. The chain joins TRBV7-3 to TRBJ2-1; 7 bases align to TRBD2. Trimming took 5 bases from V and 3 from J; bases not matched to a gene: 7. Germline assignment: CDR1 SGHTA and CDR2 FQGTGA. The CDR3 extends over 15 amino acids.

In its sample, this clone was seen a few times. The CDR3 here is CASSPPGGGHTDTQYF. Here the CDR3 DNA reads TGTGCCAGCAGCCCACCAGGCGGGGGGCACACAGATACGCAGTATTTT. The chain has TRBV7-2 and TRBJ2-3, with 8 bases aligning to TRBD2. The CDR3 consists of 16 residues. J was trimmed by 2 bases and V by 5 bases; bases with no gene match: 9. Germline lookup yields CDR1 SGHTA and CDR2 FQGNSA.

This clone was counted a few times. The chain recombines TRBV1 with TRBJ2-7; the table's TRBD2 call for D was not verified on the DNA. TRBV1 counts as a pseudogene. The CDR3 has 15 residues. For the CDR3, the DNA is TGCACCAGCAGCCAACCTCCTACCTACCACTACGAGCAGTACGTC. This codes for CTSSQPPTYHYEQYV.

The chain recombines TRBV30 with TRBJ1-1, with TRBD1 identical over 9 bases. CDR1 and CDR2 from the germline V gene are GTSNPN and SVGIG (reference sequence). V gave up 8 bases and J gave up 4 bases; unmatched junction bases: 20. The CDR3 consists of 17 residues. CDR3 nucleotides: TGTGCCGGCAAGACCGGGACAGGGCGTTTGTTGTCCACTGAAGCTTTCTTT. Encoded protein: CAGKTGTGRLLSTEAFF.

The J gene is TRBJ1-1, the V gene TRBV5-1, with 9 positions matching TRBD1. After removal of 2 bases from V and 5 bases from J, the junction contained 13 bases not matched to a gene. Germline V gene data show CDR1 as SGHRS and CDR2 as YFSETQ. The length of the CDR3 is 17 residues. CDR3 sequence (DNA): TGCGCCAGCAGCTTCTTGCACCGGGACAGGGTGGATACTGAAGCTTTCTTT. It yields the protein CASSFLHRDRVDTEAFF. The full variable domain, in which reference TRBV5-1 and TRBJ1-1 provide the parts outside the CDR3, is KAGVTQTPRYLIKTRGQQVTLSCSPISGHRSVSWYQQTPGQGLQFLFEYFSETQRNKGNFPGRFSGRQFSNSRSEMNVSTLELGDSALYLCASSFLHRDRVDTEAFFGQGTRLTVV.

This clone was counted between two and nine times. The chain links TRBV5-1 to TRBJ1-5; D not certain. Germline-derived CDR1 and CDR2 are SGHRS and YFSETQ. The CDR3 sequence is 13 residues long. V lost 3 bases and J 7 bases, leaving 11 bases between the germline ends. The CDR3 loop is CASSSDPGQPQHF. In DNA form, the CDR3 reads TGCGCCAGCAGCTCCGACCCTGGGCAGCCCCAGCATTTT.

This clone was seen more than once but under ten times. This chain connects TRBV4-2 to TRBJ2-3; the match to TRBD2 covers 10 bases. CDR3 size: 19 residues. Germline assignment: CDR1 LGHNA and CDR2 YNFKEQ. V dropped 1 base and J dropped 2; count of bases not matched to a gene: 12. CDR3 amino acids: CASSQAIRLAGDNTDTQYF. CDR3 nucleotides: TGTGCCAGCAGCCAAGCAATTCGGCTAGCGGGAGATAACACAGATACGCAGTATTTT.

This clone was counted a few times. V gene TRBV29-1 combines with J gene TRBJ1-2, with 10 bases identical to TRBD1. Germline loops: CDR1 SQVTM, CDR2 ANQGSEA. The CDR3 is 12 amino acids. The CDR3 spells CTGFGTGVGYTF. As DNA, the CDR3 is TGCACCGGTTTCGGGACAGGGGTTGGCTACACCTTC.

V and J are TRBV4-1 and TRBJ2-1; D may match TRBD1 or TRBD2 (5 bases each). CDR1 and CDR2 from the germline V gene are MGHRA and YSYEKL. V shed 0 bases and J shed 0 bases, with 12 bases lying between them. The CDR3 runs 17 residues. CDR3 amino acids: CASSQDPSGSSYNEQFF. The CDR3 coding sequence is TGCGCCAGCAGCCAAGATCCGTCAGGGAGCTCCTACAATGAGCAGTTCTTC.

CDR3 sequence (DNA): TGTGCCAGCAGCTCCCAGCTAGACTACGAGCAGTACTTC. Amino acids: CASSSQLDYEQYF. The V gene is TRBV11-1, the J gene TRBJ2-7; D uncertain. Germline V CDR1 and CDR2: SGHAT, FQDESV (reference sequence). V was pared by 4 bases and J by 3 bases, with 10 bases between. The CDR3 sequence is 13 residues long.